This T cell receptor (beta chain) was recovered during a study of blood T cell repertoires in COVID-19. Study-wide context: Researchers got acute and convalescent COVID-19 samples from the United States, Italy and Spain. PBMCs, B-cell-depleted T cells, or T cells provided the cDNA or gDNA that made up the material.

The V segment lost 4 bases and the J segment 4 bases; nucleotides outside the gene matches: 6. CDR3 length: 14 residues. Germline CDR1 is KGHSH and CDR2 is LQKENI. This clone has just one count. Original analysis: Estimates of nucleated cell counts were drawn from the amplification of reference gene primers. The table came from immunoSEQ multiplex PCR; TCRdb's copy has only in-frame clones and leaves some out. V and J calls and clone size are as listed in that table; D and trimming were resolved from the DNA. Altogether about 260,000 clones are present, more than 75% being singletons, with the ten largest covering approximately 2.3%.

Sequencing was done on a sample of peripheral blood. The TCR was taken from a woman aged 50 to 65 with acute or convalescent COVID-19. The chain uses TRBV18 and TRBJ2-7, with 8 positions matching TRBD1. The CDR3 DNA reads TGTGCCAGCTCACTGTGGACAGGGATGTACGAGCAGTACTTC. The encoded protein is CASSLWTGMYEQYF. The variable domain in full, completed from reference TRBV18 and TRBJ2-7, reads NAGVMQNPRHLVRRRGQEARLRCSPMKGHSHVYWYRQLPEEGLKFMVYLQKENIIDESGMPKERFSAEFPKEGPSILRIQQVVRGDSAAYFCASSLWTGMYEQYFGPGTRLTVT.